This TCR beta chain derives from a study of T cells in Graves' hyperthyroidism and ophthalmopathy. These patients, aged 18 to 65, had recently diagnosed hyperthyroidism lasting under 2 months. The PBMCs were taken from roughly 9.3 ml of fresh peripheral blood. Points on this clonotype: Given a much more abundant clone one base away, this may be a read error.

TCR beta CDR3 regions were amplified from RNA transcripts. In the first-round RT-PCR of the TCR CDR3, the HTBI primer set was used. TCRdb reanalysed the multiplex PCR reads using MiXCR and keeps one entry per CDR3 protein. The sample has around 690,000 distinct CDR3 sequences, about 18% seen once. The CDR3 extends over 13 amino acids. The germline V gene encodes CDR1 SNHLY and CDR2 FYNNEI. The TCR sequence derives from a man aged 45-65 years with Graves' hyperthyroidism. The material sequenced was blood. The rearrangement links TRBV2 to TRBJ2-5; tentatively, D is TRBD1 (6 bases). CDR3 in DNA: TGTGCCAGCAGAGGGGGTTTCCAAAAGACCCAGTACTTC. Its translation is CASRGGFQKTQYF.